This entry concerns a single T cell receptor (beta chain). The antigen remains unidentified. The data were obtained in a study of Ad26.COV2.S vaccination and SARS-CoV-2 variants. At the level of the study: The study gave Ad26.COV2.S intramuscularly, once or twice 56 days apart.

Repertoires were generated with immunoSEQ multiplex PCR, while TCRdb's copy carries only in-frame clones and drops some. The sample comprises 200,000 to 300,000 clones, around 87% of which are singletons, and approximately 11% rests with the top ten. As to treatment: 15 to 20 received Ad26.COV2.S at low or high dose, single or two shots; several received placebo; per-sample allocation not given. Collection of samples fell on day 63 after the first vaccine or placebo injection. Donation came from an adult in Boston who was aged 18-55 years. As its vector, the vaccine had Ad26, which expressed Wuhan-strain SARS-CoV-2 spike. This CDR3 is 18 amino acids long. CDR1 and CDR2 (germline): DFQATT, SNEGSKA (reference sequence). The V gene lost 3 bases and the J gene lost 2 bases, with 20 bases spanning the gap. The study's findings and limits: It was vaccine recipients, not placebo recipients, who had the higher spike-specific TCR breadth.

This chain connects TRBV20-1 to TRBJ2-6; D possibly corresponds to TRBD2 (5 bases). Specimen: peripheral blood, collected in a trial of Ad26.COV2.S vaccine versus placebo. The receptor was derived from a person aged 18-60 years who received the Ad26.COV2.S COVID-19 vaccine or a placebo. As DNA, the CDR3 is TGCAGTGCTAGTGAGGGCCTTTGGCCACCTCCTGGGGCCAACGTCCTGACTTTC. Translation: CSASEGLWPPPGANVLTF.